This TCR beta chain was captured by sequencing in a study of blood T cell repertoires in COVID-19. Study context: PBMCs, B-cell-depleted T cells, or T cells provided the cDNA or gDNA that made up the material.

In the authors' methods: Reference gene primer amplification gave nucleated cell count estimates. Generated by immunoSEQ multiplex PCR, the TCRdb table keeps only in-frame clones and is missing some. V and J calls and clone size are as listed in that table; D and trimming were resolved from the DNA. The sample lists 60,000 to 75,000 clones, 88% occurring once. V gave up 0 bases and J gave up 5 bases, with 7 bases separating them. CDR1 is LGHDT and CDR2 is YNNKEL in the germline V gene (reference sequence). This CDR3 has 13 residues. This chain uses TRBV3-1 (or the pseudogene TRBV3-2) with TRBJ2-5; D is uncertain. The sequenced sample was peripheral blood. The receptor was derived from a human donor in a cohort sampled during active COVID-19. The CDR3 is CASSQDVGETQYF. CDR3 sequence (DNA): TGTGCCAGCAGCCAAGATGTGGGCGAGACCCAGTACTTC.